The sequence of this TCR beta chain was determined in a study of cytomegalovirus exposure and HLA in healthy donors. Whole-study results and caveats: The study designated about 180 TCR beta chains cytomegalovirus-associated.

PCR employed 60 Vbeta and 13 Jbeta primers. Repertoires were generated with immunoSEQ multiplex PCR, while TCRdb's copy carries only in-frame clones and drops some. The sample includes around 110,000 clones, around three quarters of them seen just once. This clone came up a few times. Antigen unknown. One junction end disagrees with the germline gene, perhaps due to a read error. Sequenced material: PBMCs. The TCR sequence derives from a man younger than 45 in good health and CMV-seropositive.

The CDR3 sequence is CSSSSPGDGYTF. CDR3 nucleotide sequence: TGTTCCAGCAGCTCTCCGGGAGATGGCTACACCTTC. The rearrangement links TRBV7-9 to TRBJ1-2; D not resolved. There are 12 residues in the CDR3. Looked up from germline, CDR1 is SEHNR and CDR2 is FQNEAQ (reference sequence).